A single sample is the source of the 3 T cell receptor beta chains below, sequenced in a study of regulatory T cells in long-lasting Graves disease. Through Arm-PCR of CDR3 regions and iRepertoire HTBI primers, TCR beta libraries were built. TCRdb re-called the multiplex PCR reads through MiXCR, storing one row per CDR3 protein. In the table there are a few hundred thousand distinct CDR3 sequences, about 20% of which are singletons. Time point described: persistent/refractory GD, antithyroid drugs over 5 years with positive TRAb. The TCR library used RNA extracted from PBMCs. The source was peripheral blood mononuclear cells (PBMCs), collected when the disease was refractory, from a patient treated with antithyroid drugs. These receptors all come from a female donor with Graves disease.

This chain joins TRBV20-1 and TRBJ2-7; 12 nucleotides agree with TRBD2. This CDR3 has 15 residues. Germline loops: CDR1 DFQATT, CDR2 SNEGSKA (reference sequence). V lost 3 bases, J lost 7 bases, and 10 bases stayed unmatched. CDR3 sequence reads: CSASLLAGGPGEQYF. The CDR3 DNA reads as TGCAGTGCTAGTCTGCTAGCGGGAGGGCCGGGGGAGCAGTACTTC.

The chain links TRBV20-1 to TRBJ2-7, with 11 bases identical to TRBD2. This CDR3 spans 15 amino acids. V shed 3 bases and J 2 bases; nucleotides not matched to a gene: 6. Germline loops: CDR1 DFQATT, CDR2 SNEGSKA (reference sequence). The CDR3 here is CSARGLAERTYEQYF. CDR3 DNA sequence: TGCAGTGCTAGGGGACTAGCGGAGAGAACCTACGAGCAGTACTTC.

This clonotype was recorded at least ten times. The chain recombines TRBV6-1 with TRBJ2-5; D uncertain. The V end lost 5 bases, the J end lost 9 bases, and 19 bases lay between the germline ends. CDR1 is MNHNS and CDR2 is SASEGT in the germline V gene. The CDR3 runs 14 residues. The CDR3 sequence: CASSPRTHVDAQYF. Here the CDR3 DNA reads TGTGCCAGCAGTCCACGAACCCATGTAGACGCCCAGTACTTC.